Reported below is one TCR beta chain. What it binds is not known. The PCR used 60 Vbeta and 13 Jbeta primers. Repertoires were generated with immunoSEQ multiplex PCR, while TCRdb's copy carries only in-frame clones and drops some. Counted here are under 90,000 clones, about 80% occurring once; the ten biggest clones make up nearly 3.5%. The sample comes from a study of cytomegalovirus exposure and HLA in healthy donors. Turning to the study itself: Caucasian-associated ancestry cluster membership applied to less than 85% of approximately 400 genotyped donors.

Germline V gene lookup returns CDR1 SGHVS and CDR2 FQNEAQ. The CDR3 consists of 13 residues. The V gene lost 1 base and the J gene lost 14 bases, with 14 bases spanning the gap. Overall study results and limits: The classifier reportedly diagnosed cytomegalovirus status with high specificity and sensitivity.

The source material was PBMCs. This TCR came from a man between 40 and 49 years old in good health and CMV-seronegative. The chain links TRBV7-8 to TRBJ1-4; D is ambiguous. DNA of the CDR3: TGTGCCAGCAGCTTAGATTTCGGCGGCCTTCTGTTTTTT. Translating gives CASSLDFGGLLFF.